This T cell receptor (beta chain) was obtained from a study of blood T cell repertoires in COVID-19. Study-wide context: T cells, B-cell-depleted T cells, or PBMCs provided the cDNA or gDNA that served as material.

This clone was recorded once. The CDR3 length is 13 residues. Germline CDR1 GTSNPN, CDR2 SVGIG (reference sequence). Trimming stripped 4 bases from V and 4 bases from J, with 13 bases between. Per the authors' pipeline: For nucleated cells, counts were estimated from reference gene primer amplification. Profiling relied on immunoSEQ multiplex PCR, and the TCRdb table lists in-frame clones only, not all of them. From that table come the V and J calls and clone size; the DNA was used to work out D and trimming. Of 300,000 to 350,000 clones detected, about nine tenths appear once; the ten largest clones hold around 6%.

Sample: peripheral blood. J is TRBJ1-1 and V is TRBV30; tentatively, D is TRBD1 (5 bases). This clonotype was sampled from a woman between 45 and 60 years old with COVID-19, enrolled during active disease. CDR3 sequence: CAWIAGGSTEAFF. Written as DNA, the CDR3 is TGTGCCTGGATCGCGGGGGGAAGCACTGAAGCTTTCTTT.